This T cell receptor beta chain was recorded in a study of T cell clones after liver transplantation. Study in general: Apart from a few HCV-positive recipients, transplants were for non-autoimmune, non-viral reasons. Samples came pre-transplant, pre-randomization before withdrawal, and post-randomization after withdrawal ended. Study outcomes and limitations: Compared with third party-reactive sequences, donor-reactive ones declined more, independent of withdrawal success. Low donor cell numbers restricted donor-reactive repertoire measurement in two subjects.

Details on this clone: Its target is not known.

The CDR3 totals 13 residues. V lost 5 bases and J lost 0, with 8 bases in between. Germline CDR1 and CDR2: SGHTA and FQGNSA. Measured with immunoSEQ multiplex PCR; TCRdb has only the in-frame clones, and not every one. The repertoire has more than 95,000 clones, 90% of them found once; the top ten carry roughly 0.8%. This rearrangement joins TRBV7-2 to TRBJ2-7; D not resolved. The receptor comes from a human patient who received a liver transplant. The graft donor may account for some of the T cells. The sequencing here drew on CD4+ T cells from blood, taken 12 months after liver transplant. CDR3 amino acids: CASSHSSSYEQYF. The CDR3 bases are TGTGCCAGCAGCCATTCTAGCTCCTACGAGCAGTACTTC. The full variable domain, completed using reference TRBV7-2 and TRBJ2-7, is GAGVSQSPSNKVTEKGKDVELRCDPISGHTALYWYRQSLGQGLEFLIYFQGNSAPDKSGLPSDRFSAERTGGSVSTLTIQRTQQEDSAVYLCASSHSSSYEQYFGPGTRLTVT.